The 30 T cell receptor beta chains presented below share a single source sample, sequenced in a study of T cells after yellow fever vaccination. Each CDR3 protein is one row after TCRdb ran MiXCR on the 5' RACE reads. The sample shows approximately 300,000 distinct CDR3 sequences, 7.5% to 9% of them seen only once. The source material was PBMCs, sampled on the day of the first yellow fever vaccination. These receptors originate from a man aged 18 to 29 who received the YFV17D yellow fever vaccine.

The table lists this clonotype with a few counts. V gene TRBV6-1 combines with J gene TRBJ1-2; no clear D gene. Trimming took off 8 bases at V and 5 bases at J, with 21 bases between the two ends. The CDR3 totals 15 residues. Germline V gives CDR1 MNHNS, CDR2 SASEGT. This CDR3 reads CASLPRGFPGYGYTF. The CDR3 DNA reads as TGTGCCAGCCTTCCCCGCGGGTTCCCGGGATATGGCTACACCTTC.

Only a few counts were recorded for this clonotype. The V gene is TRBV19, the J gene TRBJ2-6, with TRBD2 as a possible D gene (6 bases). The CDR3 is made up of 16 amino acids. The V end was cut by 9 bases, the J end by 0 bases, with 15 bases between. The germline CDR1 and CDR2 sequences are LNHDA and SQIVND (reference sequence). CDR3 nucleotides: TGTGCCAGCCTCCAAGGGGACTTCTCTGGGGCCAACGTCCTGACTTTC. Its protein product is CASLQGDFSGANVLTF. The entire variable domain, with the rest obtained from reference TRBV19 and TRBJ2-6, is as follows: DGGITQSPKYLFRKEGQNVTLSCEQNLNHDAMYWYRQDPGQGLRLIYYSQIVNDFQKGDIAEGYSVSREKKESFPLTVTSAQKNPTAFYLCASLQGDFSGANVLTFGAGSRLTVL.

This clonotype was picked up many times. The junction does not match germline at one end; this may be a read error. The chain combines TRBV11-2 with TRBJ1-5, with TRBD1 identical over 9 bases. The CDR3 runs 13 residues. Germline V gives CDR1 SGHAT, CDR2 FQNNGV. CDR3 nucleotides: TGCGCCAGCAGCTTGGACAGGGGTCAGCCCCAGCATTTT. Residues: CASSLDRGQPQHF.

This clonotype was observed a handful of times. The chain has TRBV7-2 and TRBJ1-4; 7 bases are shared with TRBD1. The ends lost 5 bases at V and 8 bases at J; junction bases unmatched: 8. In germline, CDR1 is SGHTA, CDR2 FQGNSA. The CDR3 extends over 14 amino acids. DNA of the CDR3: TGTGCCAGCAGCCCCAGACAGGGAAGGGAAAAACTGTTTTTT. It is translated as CASSPRQGREKLFF.

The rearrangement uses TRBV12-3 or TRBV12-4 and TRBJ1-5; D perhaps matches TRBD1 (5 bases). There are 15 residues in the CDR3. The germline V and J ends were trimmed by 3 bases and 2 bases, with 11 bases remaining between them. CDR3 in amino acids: CASSFSGLRNQPQHF. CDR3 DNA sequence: TGTGCCAGCAGTTTTTCGGGGCTGCGCAATCAGCCCCAGCATTTT.

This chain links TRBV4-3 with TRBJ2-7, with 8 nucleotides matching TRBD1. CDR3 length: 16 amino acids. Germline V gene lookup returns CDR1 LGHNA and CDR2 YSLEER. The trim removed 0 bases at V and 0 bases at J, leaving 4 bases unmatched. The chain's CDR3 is CASSQDAGGYSYEQYF. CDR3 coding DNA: TGCGCCAGCAGCCAAGATGCAGGGGGCTACTCCTACGAGCAGTACTTC.

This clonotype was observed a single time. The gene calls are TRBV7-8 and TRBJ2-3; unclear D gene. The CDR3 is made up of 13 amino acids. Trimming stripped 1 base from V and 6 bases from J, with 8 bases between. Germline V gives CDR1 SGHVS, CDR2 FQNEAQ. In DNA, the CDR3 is TGTGCCAGCAGCTTAGGGCAGAAGGATACGCAGTATTTT. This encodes CASSLGQKDTQYF.

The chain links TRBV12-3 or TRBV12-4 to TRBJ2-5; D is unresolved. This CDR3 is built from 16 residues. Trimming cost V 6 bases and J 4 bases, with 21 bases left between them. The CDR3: CASSLERGKVSETQYF. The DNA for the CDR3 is TGTGCCAGCAGCCTTGAAAGAGGCAAAGTTTCAGAGACCCAGTACTTC.

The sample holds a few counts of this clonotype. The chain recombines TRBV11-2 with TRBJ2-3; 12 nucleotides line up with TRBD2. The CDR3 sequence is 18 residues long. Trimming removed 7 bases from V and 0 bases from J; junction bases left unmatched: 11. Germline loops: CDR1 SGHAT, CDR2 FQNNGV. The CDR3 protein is CASNRIGLAGGSTDTQYF. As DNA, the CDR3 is TGTGCCAGCAACCGAATCGGCCTAGCGGGGGGGAGCACAGATACGCAGTATTTT. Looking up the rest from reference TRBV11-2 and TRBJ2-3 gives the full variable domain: EAGVAQSPRYKIIEKRQSVAFWCNPISGHATLYWYQQILGQGPKLLIQFQNNGVVDDSQLPKDRFSAERLKGVDSTLKIQPAKLEDSAVYLCASNRIGLAGGSTDTQYFGPGTRLTVL.

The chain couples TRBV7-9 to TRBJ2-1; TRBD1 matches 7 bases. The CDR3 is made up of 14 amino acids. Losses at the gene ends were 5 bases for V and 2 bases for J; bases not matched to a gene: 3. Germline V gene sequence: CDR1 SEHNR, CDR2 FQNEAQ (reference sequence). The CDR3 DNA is TGTGCCAGCAGCCGGGACAGCCCCTACAATGAGCAGTTCTTC. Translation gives CASSRDSPYNEQFF.

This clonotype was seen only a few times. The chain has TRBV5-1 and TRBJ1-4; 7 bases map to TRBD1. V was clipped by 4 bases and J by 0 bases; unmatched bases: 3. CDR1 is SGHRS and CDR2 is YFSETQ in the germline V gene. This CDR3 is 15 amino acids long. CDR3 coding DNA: TGCGCCAGCAGCGTTGACAGGGCAACTAATGAAAAACTGTTTTTT. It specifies CASSVDRATNEKLFF.

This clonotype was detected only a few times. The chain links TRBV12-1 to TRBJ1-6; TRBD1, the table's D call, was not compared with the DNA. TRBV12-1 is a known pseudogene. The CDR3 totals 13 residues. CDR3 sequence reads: CGHGRGTCSPLHF. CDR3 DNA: TGTGGCCACGGAAGGGGTACTTGTTCACCCCTCCACTTT.

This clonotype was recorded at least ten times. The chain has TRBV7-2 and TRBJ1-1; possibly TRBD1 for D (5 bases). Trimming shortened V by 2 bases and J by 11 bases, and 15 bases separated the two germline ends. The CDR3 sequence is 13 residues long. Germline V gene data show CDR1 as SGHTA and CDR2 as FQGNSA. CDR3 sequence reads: CASSLNLGAGAFF. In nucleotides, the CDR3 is TGTGCCAGCAGCTTAAATCTAGGGGCAGGCGCTTTCTTT.

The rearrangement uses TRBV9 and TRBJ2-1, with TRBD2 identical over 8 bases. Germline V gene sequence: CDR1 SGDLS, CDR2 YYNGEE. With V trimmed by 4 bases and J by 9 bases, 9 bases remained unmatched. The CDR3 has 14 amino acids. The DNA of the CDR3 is TGTGCCAGCAGCAGGGCTAGCGGGCAGGGTGAGCAGTTCTTC. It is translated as CASSRASGQGEQFF. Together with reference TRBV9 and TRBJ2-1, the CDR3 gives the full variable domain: DSGVTQTPKHLITATGQRVTLRCSPRSGDLSVYWYQQSLDQGLQFLIQYYNGEERAKGNILERFSAQQFPDLHSELNLSSLELGDSALYFCASSRASGQGEQFFGPGTRLTVL.

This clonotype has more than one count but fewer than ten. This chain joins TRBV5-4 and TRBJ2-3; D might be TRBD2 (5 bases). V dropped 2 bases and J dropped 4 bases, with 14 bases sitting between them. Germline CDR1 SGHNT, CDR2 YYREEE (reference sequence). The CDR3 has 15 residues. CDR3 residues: CASSFDGSGSDTQYF. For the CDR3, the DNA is TGTGCCAGCAGCTTTGACGGGTCGGGATCAGATACGCAGTATTTT.

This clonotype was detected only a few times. This CDR3 is CASSLRGGIFTGELFF. In nucleotides, the CDR3 is TGTGCCAGCAGTTTACGGGGGGGAATATTTACCGGGGAGCTGTTTTTT. This sequence joins TRBV27 and TRBJ2-2; TRBD2 agrees at 8 bases. The CDR3 sequence is 16 residues long. Losses at the gene ends were 2 bases for V and 5 bases for J; bases not matched to a gene: 7. From germline, CDR1 is MNHEY and CDR2 SMNVEV (reference sequence).

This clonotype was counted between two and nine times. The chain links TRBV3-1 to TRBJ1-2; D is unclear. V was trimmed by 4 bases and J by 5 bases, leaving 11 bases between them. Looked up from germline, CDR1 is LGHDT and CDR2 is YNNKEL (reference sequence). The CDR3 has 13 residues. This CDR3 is CASSRDGRYGYTF. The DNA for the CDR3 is TGTGCCAGCAGCCGTGACGGCAGATATGGCTACACCTTC.

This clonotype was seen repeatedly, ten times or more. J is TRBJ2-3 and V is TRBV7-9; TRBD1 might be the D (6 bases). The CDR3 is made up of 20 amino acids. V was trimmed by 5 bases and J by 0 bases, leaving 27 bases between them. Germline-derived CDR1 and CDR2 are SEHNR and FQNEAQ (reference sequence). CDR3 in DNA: TGTGCCAGCAGCCCGACCCGGGGACAAGGGTCCTGGGGTAGCACAGATACGCAGTATTTT. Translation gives CASSPTRGQGSWGSTDTQYF.

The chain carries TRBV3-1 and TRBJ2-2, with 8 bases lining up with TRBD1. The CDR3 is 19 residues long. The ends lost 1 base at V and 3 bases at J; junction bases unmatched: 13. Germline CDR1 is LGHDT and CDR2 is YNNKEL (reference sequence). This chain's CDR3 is CASSQVPDRALEDTGELFF. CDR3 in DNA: TGTGCCAGCAGCCAAGTCCCGGACAGGGCGCTTGAGGACACCGGGGAGCTGTTTTTT.

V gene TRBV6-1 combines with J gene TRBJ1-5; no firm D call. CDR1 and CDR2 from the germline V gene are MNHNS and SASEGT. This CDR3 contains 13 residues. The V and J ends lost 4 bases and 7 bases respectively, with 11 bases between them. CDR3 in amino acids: CASSVGSQQPQHF. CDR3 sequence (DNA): TGTGCCAGCAGTGTGGGCAGCCAACAGCCCCAGCATTTT.

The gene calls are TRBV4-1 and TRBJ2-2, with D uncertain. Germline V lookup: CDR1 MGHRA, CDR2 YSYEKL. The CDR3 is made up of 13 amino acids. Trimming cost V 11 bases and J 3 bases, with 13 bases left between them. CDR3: CAPPPGDTGELFF. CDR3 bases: TGCGCCCCTCCCCCTGGGGACACCGGGGAGCTGTTTTTT.

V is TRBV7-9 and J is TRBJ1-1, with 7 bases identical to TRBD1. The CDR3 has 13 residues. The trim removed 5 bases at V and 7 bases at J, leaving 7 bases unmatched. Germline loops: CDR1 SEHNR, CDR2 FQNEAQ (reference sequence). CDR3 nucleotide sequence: TGTGCCAGCAGCCTCAGGACAGGCGTTGAAGCTTTCTTT. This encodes CASSLRTGVEAFF.

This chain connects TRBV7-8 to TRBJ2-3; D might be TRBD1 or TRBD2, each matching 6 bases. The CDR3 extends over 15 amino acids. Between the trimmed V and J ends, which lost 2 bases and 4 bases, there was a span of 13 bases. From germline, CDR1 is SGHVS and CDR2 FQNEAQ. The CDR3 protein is CASSLWAGEADTQYF. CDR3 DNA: TGTGCCAGCAGCTTATGGGCAGGGGAGGCAGATACGCAGTATTTT.

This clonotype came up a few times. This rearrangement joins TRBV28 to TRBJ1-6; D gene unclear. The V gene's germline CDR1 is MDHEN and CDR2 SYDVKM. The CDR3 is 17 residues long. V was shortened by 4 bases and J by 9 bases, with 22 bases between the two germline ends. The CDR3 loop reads CASSSGRGGRGISPLHF. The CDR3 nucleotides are TGTGCCAGCAGTTCAGGACGCGGCGGCCGTGGAATTTCACCCCTCCACTTT.

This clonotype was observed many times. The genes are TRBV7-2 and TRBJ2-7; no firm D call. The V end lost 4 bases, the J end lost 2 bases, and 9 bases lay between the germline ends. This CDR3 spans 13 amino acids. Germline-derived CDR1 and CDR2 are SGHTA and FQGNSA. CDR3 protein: CASSSVPTYEQYF. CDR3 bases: TGTGCCAGCAGCTCAGTCCCGACCTACGAGCAGTACTTC.

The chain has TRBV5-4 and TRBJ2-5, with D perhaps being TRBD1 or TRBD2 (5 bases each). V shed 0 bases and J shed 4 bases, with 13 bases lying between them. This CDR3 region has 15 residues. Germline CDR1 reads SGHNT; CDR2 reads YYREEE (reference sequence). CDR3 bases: TGTGCCAGCAGCTTGGAAGAGGGGATACGAGAGACCCAGTACTTC. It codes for CASSLEEGIRETQYF.

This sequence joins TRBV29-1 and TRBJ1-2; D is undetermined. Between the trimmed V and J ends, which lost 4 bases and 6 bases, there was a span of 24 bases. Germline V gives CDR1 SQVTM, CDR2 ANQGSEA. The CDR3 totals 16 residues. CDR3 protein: CSVVGKVLGESHGYTF. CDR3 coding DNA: TGCAGCGTTGTTGGAAAGGTTCTCGGAGAGTCCCATGGCTACACCTTC.

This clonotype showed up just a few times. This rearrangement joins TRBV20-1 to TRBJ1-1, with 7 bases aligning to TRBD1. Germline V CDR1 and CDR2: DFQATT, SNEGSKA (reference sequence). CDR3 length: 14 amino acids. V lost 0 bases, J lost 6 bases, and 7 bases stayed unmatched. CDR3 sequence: CSARDHRGSAEAFF. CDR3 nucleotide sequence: TGCAGTGCTAGAGATCACAGGGGCTCCGCTGAAGCTTTCTTT.

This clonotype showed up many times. The CDR3 DNA is TGCAGTGCTAGAGATTTTGCGCGGGTTGGGGGCACCCAGTACTTC. Its protein is CSARDFARVGGTQYF. The chain couples TRBV20-1 to TRBJ2-5; D is perhaps TRBD1 (6 bases). CDR1 is DFQATT, CDR2 SNEGSKA, per germline (reference sequence). This CDR3 spans 15 amino acids. With 0 bases removed from V and 8 bases from J, the gap between germline ends came to 19 bases.

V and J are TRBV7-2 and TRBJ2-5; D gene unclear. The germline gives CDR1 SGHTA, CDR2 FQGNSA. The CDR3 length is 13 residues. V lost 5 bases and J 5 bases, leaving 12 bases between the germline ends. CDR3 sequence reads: CASSQYFRETQYF. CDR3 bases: TGTGCCAGCAGCCAATATTTCCGGGAGACCCAGTACTTC. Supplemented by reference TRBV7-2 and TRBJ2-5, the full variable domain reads GAGVSQSPSNKVTEKGKDVELRCDPISGHTALYWYRQSLGQGLEFLIYFQGNSAPDKSGLPSDRFSAERTGGSVSTLTIQRTQQEDSAVYLCASSQYFRETQYFGPGTRLLVL.